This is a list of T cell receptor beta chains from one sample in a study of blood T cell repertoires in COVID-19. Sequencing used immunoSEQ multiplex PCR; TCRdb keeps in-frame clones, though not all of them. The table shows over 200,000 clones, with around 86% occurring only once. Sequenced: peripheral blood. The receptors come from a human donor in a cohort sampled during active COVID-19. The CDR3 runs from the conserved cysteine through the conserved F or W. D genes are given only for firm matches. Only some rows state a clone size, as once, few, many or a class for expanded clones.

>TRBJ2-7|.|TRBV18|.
TGTGCCAGCTCACCAGGGCTCTCCTACGAGCAGTACTTC
CASSPGLSYEQYF
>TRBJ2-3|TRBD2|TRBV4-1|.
TGCGCCAGCAGCCAGGGGACTAGCGGGTTCCGAGATACGCAGTATTTT
CASSQGTSGFRDTQYF
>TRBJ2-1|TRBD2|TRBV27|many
TGTGCCAGCAGTGGCCCGGGACTAGCGGGAGAGGGGGATGAGCAGTTCTTC
CASSGPGLAGEGDEQFF
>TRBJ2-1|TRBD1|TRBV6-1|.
TGTGCCAGCAGTGCCACCGGGACAGGGGGCTACAATGAGCAGTTCTTC
CASSATGTGGYNEQFF
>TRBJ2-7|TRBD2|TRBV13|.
TGTGCCAGCAGCCCTCGCGGGGAGGGAACCTACGAGCAGTACTTC
CASSPRGEGTYEQYF
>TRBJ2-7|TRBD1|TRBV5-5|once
TGTGCCAGCAGCCTCAGGACAGGGAATTCGGGCGAGCAGTACTTC
CASSLRTGNSGEQYF
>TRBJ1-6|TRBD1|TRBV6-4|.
TGTGCCAGCAGAACGGACCCGGGACAGGGAAATTCACCCCTCCACTTT
CASRTDPGQGNSPLHF
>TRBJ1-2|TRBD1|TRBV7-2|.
TGTGCCAGCAGCCCGGGACAGGGGGCACGTGGCTACACCTTC
CASSPGQGARGYTF
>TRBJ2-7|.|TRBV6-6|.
TGTGCCAGCAGTTACTGGCGGGACGACGAGCAGTACTTC
CASSYWRDDEQYF
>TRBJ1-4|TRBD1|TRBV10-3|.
TGTGCCATCAGCGCAGGGGGCCCAACTAATGAAAAACTGTTTTTT
CAISAGGPTNEKLFF
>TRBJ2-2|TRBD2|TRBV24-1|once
TGTGCCACCAGTGATCTAGCGGGAGGGCCTTCCGGGGAGCTGTTTTTT
CATSDLAGGPSGELFF
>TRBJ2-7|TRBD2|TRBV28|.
TGTGCCAGCAGTCCGGAGCTAGCGGCCATTGCCTACGAGCAGTACTTC
CASSPELAAIAYEQYF
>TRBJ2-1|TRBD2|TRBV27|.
TGTGCCAGCAGGAGTGATCGCGGGAGGCTGGGTTTGAATGAGCAGTTCTTC
CASRSDRGRLGLNEQFF
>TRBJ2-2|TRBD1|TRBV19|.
TGTGCCAGTAGTTCGGCCGGGACAGGGGAGACCGGGGAGCTGTTTTTT
CASSSAGTGETGELFF
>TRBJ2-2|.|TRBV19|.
TGTGCCAGTACTTGGCAGGCCGGGGAGCTGTTTTTT
CASTWQAGELFF
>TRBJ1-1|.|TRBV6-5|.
TGTGCCAGCAACGGGGAGGTAAACACTTTCTTT
CASNGEVNTFF
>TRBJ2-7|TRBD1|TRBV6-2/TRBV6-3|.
TGTGCCAGCAGTCAAAGAACAGGGGTCTTCTACGAGCAGTACTTC
CASSQRTGVFYEQYF
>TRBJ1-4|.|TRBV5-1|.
TGCGCCAGCAGCTTACAGTCAACTAATGAAAAACTGTTTTTT
CASSLQSTNEKLFF
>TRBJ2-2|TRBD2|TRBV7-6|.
TGTGCCAGCAGCTTAGTAAGCGGGGGACACACCGGGGAGCTGTTTTTT
CASSLVSGGHTGELFF
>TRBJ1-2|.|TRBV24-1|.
TGTGCCACCAGTGATTATTCGGGCTATGGCTACACCTTC
CATSDYSGYGYTF
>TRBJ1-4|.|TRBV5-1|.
TGCGCCAGCAGCCCACTCGGAGGAAAGGAAAAACTGTTTTTT
CASSPLGGKEKLFF
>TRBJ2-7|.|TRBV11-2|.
TGTGCCAGCAGCTTAAGGGGTGGAGCGCGCGAGCAGTACTTC
CASSLRGGAREQYF
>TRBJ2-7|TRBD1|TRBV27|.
TGTGCCAGCAGTTGGAACCGGGACAGGGCGTTCTACGAGCAGTACTTC
CASSWNRDRAFYEQYF
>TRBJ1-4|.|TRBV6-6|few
TGTGCCAGCACCAGACTATGGACGGGGAGTAATGAAAAACTGTTTTTT
CASTRLWTGSNEKLFF
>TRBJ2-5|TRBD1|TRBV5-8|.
TGTGCCAGCAGCCCGGGACAGCGCCAAGAGACCCAGTACTTC
CASSPGQRQETQYF
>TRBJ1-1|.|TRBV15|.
TGTGCCACCAGCAGAGATCAACAGAGAGCTTTCTTT
CATSRDQQRAFF
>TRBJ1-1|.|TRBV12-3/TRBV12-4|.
TGTGCCAGCAGACAGGGTGCGTGGACTGAAGCTTTCTTT
CASRQGAWTEAFF
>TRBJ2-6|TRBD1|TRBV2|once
TGTGCCAGCAGTGGGTTTCGGACAGGGAAGAGCTCTGGGGCCAACGTCCTGACTTTC
CASSGFRTGKSSGANVLTF
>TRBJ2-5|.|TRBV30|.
TGTGCCTGGAGTAAGAGAGGGACCCAGTACTTC
CAWSKRGTQYF
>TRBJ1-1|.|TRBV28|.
TGTGCCAGCAGTTTATCCCTTGAAGCTTTCTTT
CASSLSLEAFF
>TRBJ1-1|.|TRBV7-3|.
TGTGCCAGCAGCTTAACGGGGGCGAACACTGAAGCTTTCTTT
CASSLTGANTEAFF
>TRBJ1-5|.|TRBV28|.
TGTGCCAGCAGTACAGGACAGTTCCTGAGTCCCCAGCATTTT
CASSTGQFLSPQHF
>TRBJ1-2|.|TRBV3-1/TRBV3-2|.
TGTGCCAGCAGCCAACCTTCCAGGGGAGGGTCCTATGGCTACACCTTC
CASSQPSRGGSYGYTF
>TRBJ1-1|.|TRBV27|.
TGTGCCAGCAGCTTGGGCAGGGTTGGGACTGAAGCTTTCTTT
CASSLGRVGTEAFF
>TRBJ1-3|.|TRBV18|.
TGTGCCAGCTCACCAAGAGGGCAGGAGGGACCTGGAAACACCATATATTTT
CASSPRGQEGPGNTIYF
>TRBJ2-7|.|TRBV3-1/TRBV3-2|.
TGTGCCAGCAGCCAAGATTTTACCTACGAGCAGTACTTC
CASSQDFTYEQYF
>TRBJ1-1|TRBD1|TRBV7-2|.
TGTGCCAGCAGCTTAGAGGGGGCGAACACTGAAGCTTTCTTT
CASSLEGANTEAFF
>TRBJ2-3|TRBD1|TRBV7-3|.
TGTGCCAGCAGCTTAGACAGGGGTACAGATACGCAGTATTTT
CASSLDRGTDTQYF
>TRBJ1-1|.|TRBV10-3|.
TGTGCCATACAGGGTAGAACTGAAGCTTTCTTT
CAIQGRTEAFF
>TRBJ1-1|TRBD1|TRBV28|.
TGTGCCAGCCGAAGTAGGGGACAGGGATCTTTCTTT
CASRSRGQGSFF